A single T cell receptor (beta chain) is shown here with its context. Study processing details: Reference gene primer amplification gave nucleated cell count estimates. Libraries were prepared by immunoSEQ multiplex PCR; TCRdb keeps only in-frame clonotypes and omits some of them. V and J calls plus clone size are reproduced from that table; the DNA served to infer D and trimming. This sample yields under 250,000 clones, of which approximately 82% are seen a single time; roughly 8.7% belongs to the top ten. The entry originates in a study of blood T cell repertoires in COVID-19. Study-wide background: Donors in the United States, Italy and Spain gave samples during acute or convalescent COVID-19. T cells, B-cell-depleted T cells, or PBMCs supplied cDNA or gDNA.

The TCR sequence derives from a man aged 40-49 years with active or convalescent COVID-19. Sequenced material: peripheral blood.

CDR3 bases: TGTGCCACCAGTGCGGGACAGGGTTTTAACGAGCAGTACTTC. Residues: CATSAGQGFNEQYF. This chain connects TRBV24-1 to TRBJ2-7, with 9 bases identical to TRBD1. V lost 5 bases and J lost 5; bases outside the gene matches: 6. The germline gives CDR1 KGHDR, CDR2 SFDVKD. The CDR3 is 14 amino acids.